Listed here are 18 T cell receptor beta chains from one sample, sequenced in a study of blood T cell repertoires in COVID-19. TCRdb keeps only in-frame clones here, not all; method: immunoSEQ multiplex PCR. This repertoire shows about 130,000 clones, around 89% found once; its top ten account for 10%. The material sequenced was peripheral blood. The receptor source for this set is a middle-aged man with acute or convalescent COVID-19.

This chain connects TRBV11-1 to TRBJ1-2, with D possibly being TRBD1 (6 bases). The V end was cut by 5 bases, the J end by 5 bases, with 18 bases between. The CDR3 loop spans 15 amino acids. Germline CDR1 reads SGHAT; CDR2 reads FQDESV (reference sequence). CDR3 nucleotide sequence: TGTGCCAGCAGCAAATTACGACAGGCTCCTTATGGCTACACCTTC. This gives the protein CASSKLRQAPYGYTF.

CDR3 sequence reads: CASSGGMVAGATEAFF. CDR3 DNA sequence: TGTGCCAGTAGTGGGGGGATGGTCGCGGGTGCCACTGAAGCTTTCTTT. The chain employs TRBV19 and TRBJ1-1; a possible D gene is TRBD1 (5 bases). Germline CDR1 and CDR2: LNHDA and SQIVND (reference sequence). Trimming shortened V by 5 bases and J by 4 bases, and 20 bases separated the two germline ends. The CDR3 runs to 16 residues.

This rearrangement joins TRBV4-1 to TRBJ1-1; 10 bases match TRBD1. The CDR3 totals 14 residues. Germline loops: CDR1 MGHRA, CDR2 YSYEKL. V shed 5 bases, J shed 4 bases, and the junction held 4 bases outside the gene matches. The CDR3 DNA reads as TGCGCCAGCAGCAAGCGGACAGGGGGCACTGAAGCTTTCTTT. This encodes CASSKRTGGTEAFF.

This chain connects TRBV2 to TRBJ2-1; the D gene is possibly TRBD1 (6 bases). The CDR3 covers 15 residues. CDR1 and CDR2 from the germline V gene are SNHLY and FYNNEI. V was shortened by 7 bases and J by 11 bases, with 24 bases between the two germline ends. CDR3 bases: TGTGCCAGCACTGGCGCCAGGGGTAAAGTTGGCCAGCAGTTCTTC. Residues: CASTGARGKVGQQFF.

The chain employs TRBV19 and TRBJ1-2; 8 positions agree with TRBD1. The V and J ends lost 8 bases and 4 bases, in that order; junction bases with no gene match: 6. There are 13 residues in the CDR3. Per the germline V gene, CDR1 is LNHDA and CDR2 is SQIVND (reference sequence). The CDR3 sequence: CASARTGSYGYTF. CDR3 DNA sequence: TGTGCCAGTGCCCGGACAGGGTCCTATGGCTACACCTTC.

The rearrangement uses TRBV15 and TRBJ2-7; perhaps TRBD1 as D (7 bases). This CDR3 has 14 residues. V dropped 1 base and J dropped 3 bases, with 10 bases sitting between them. Per germline, CDR1 LNHNV and CDR2 YYDKDF (reference sequence). CDR3 protein: CATSRGGDSYEQYF. CDR3 nucleotide sequence: TGTGCCACCAGCAGAGGGGGGGACAGCTACGAGCAGTACTTC.

This rearrangement joins TRBV7-9 to TRBJ1-2; D perhaps matches TRBD1 (5 bases). CDR1 and CDR2 from the germline V gene are SEHNR and FQNEAQ (reference sequence). The CDR3 has 17 residues. V was trimmed by 1 base and J by 2 bases, leaving 17 bases between them. As DNA, the CDR3 is TGTGCCAGCAGCTTAGGGTCTGGGGCGGCTGGAAACTATGGCTACACCTTC. Residues: CASSLGSGAAGNYGYTF.

V usage is TRBV7-2 and J usage is TRBJ1-1, with D uncertain. Per the germline V gene, CDR1 is SGHTA and CDR2 is FQGNSA. CDR3 length equals 13 residues. V gave up 3 bases and J gave up 4 bases, with 9 bases separating them. This CDR3 reads CASSFSRSTEAFF. The CDR3, as DNA: TGTGCCAGCAGCTTTAGTCGTTCCACTGAAGCTTTCTTT.

In DNA form, the CDR3 reads TGTGCCAGCAGTGCTAGACGGGTGAACACTGAAGCTTTCTTT. This encodes CASSARRVNTEAFF. This chain joins TRBV2 and TRBJ1-1; D not resolved. CDR3 size: 14 residues. Per the germline V gene, CDR1 is SNHLY and CDR2 is FYNNEI. V gave up 4 bases and J gave up 0 bases, with 9 bases separating them.

This clone appeared a few times. This chain joins TRBV29-1 and TRBJ2-2, with D perhaps TRBD1 (5 bases). From germline, CDR1 is SQVTM and CDR2 ANQGSEA. V was pared by 3 bases and J by 6 bases, with 8 bases between. The CDR3 runs 12 residues. The CDR3 loop is CSVEKGSGELFF. The CDR3 coding sequence is TGCAGCGTTGAGAAGGGGTCCGGGGAGCTGTTTTTT.

V and J are TRBV5-1 and TRBJ2-1; tentative D call: TRBD2 (7 bases). Germline CDR1 reads SGHRS; CDR2 reads YFSETQ. The V and J ends lost 4 bases and 5 bases respectively, with 19 bases between them. This CDR3 contains 16 residues. The CDR3 DNA follows: TGCGCCAGCAGCCTCCCTTTTGGGGGGGCTCACAATGAGCAGTTCTTC. Encoded protein: CASSLPFGGAHNEQFF. Full variable domain (outside the CDR3, taken from reference TRBV5-1 and TRBJ2-1): KAGVTQTPRYLIKTRGQQVTLSCSPISGHRSVSWYQQTPGQGLQFLFEYFSETQRNKGNFPGRFSGRQFSNSRSEMNVSTLELGDSALYLCASSLPFGGAHNEQFFGPGTRLTVL.

The rearrangement joins TRBV5-1 to TRBJ2-5, with D possibly matching TRBD2 (5 bases). Trimming took 7 bases from V and 3 from J, leaving 19 bases between them. Germline lookup yields CDR1 SGHRS and CDR2 YFSETQ. The CDR3 is made up of 15 amino acids. For the CDR3, the DNA is TGCGCCAGCGGCTGGGCACTAGGTCGGGAAGAGACCCAGTACTTC. Its translation: CASGWALGREETQYF.

The chain couples TRBV2 to TRBJ2-7; 10 bases map to TRBD2. Germline assignment: CDR1 SNHLY and CDR2 FYNNEI. After removal of 5 bases from V and 7 bases from J, the junction contained 8 bases not matched to a gene. CDR3 length: 14 residues. In DNA, the CDR3 is TGTGCCAGCAGTAGAGCACTAGCGGGGAGGGAGCAGTACTTC. This codes for CASSRALAGREQYF. The entire variable domain, with the rest obtained from reference TRBV2 and TRBJ2-7, is as follows: EPEVTQTPSHQVTQMGQEVILRCVPISNHLYFYWYRQILGQKVEFLVSFYNNEISEKSEIFDDQFSVERPDGSNFTLKIRSTKLEDSAMYFCASSRALAGREQYFGPGTRLTVT.

The gene calls are TRBV3-1 (or the pseudogene TRBV3-2) and TRBJ2-7, with D possibly TRBD2 on 5 matching bases. The CDR3 covers 14 residues. Germline assignment: CDR1 LGHDT and CDR2 YNNKEL (reference sequence). Trimming took 7 bases from V and 2 from J, leaving 15 bases between them. The DNA for the CDR3 is TGTGCCAGCACCCAGAGGGCAGGTACCTACGAGCAGTACTTC. Amino acids: CASTQRAGTYEQYF.

The chain joins TRBV5-6 to TRBJ1-5, with D maybe TRBD1 (6 bases). V was trimmed by 6 bases and J by 6 bases, leaving 13 bases between them. Per germline, CDR1 SGHDT and CDR2 YYEEEE. This CDR3 region has 13 residues. CDR3: CASTLQGIQPQHF. The CDR3 DNA sequence: TGTGCCAGCACCCTCCAGGGGATTCAGCCCCAGCATTTT.

V gene TRBV24-1 combines with J gene TRBJ2-2; the D gene is possibly TRBD1 (5 bases). Germline assignment: CDR1 KGHDR and CDR2 SFDVKD. Trimming pared 5 bases from V and 5 bases from J, leaving 11 bases between. The CDR3 runs to 14 residues. The CDR3 loop is CATSGAGNTGELFF. The CDR3, as DNA: TGTGCCACCAGTGGAGCAGGGAATACCGGGGAGCTGTTTTTT.

The rearrangement links TRBV12-3 or TRBV12-4 to TRBJ1-2, with D possibly TRBD1 on 6 matching bases. V was cut by 5 bases and J by 5 bases, with 12 bases left in between. The CDR3 extends over 13 amino acids. CDR3 sequence reads: CASSRPTGYGYTF. Here the CDR3 DNA reads TGTGCCAGCAGTCGCCCGACAGGTTATGGCTACACCTTC.

This clone was counted a single time. This chain connects TRBV19 to TRBJ1-2; 7 positions agree with TRBD1. V trimming: 5 bases; J trimming: 7 bases; junction bases outside the gene matches: 10. Germline V lookup: CDR1 LNHDA, CDR2 SQIVND (reference sequence). This CDR3 has 14 amino acids. CDR3: CASSYSPGGRGYTF. CDR3 DNA sequence: TGTGCCAGTAGTTATTCCCCAGGGGGACGTGGCTACACCTTC.